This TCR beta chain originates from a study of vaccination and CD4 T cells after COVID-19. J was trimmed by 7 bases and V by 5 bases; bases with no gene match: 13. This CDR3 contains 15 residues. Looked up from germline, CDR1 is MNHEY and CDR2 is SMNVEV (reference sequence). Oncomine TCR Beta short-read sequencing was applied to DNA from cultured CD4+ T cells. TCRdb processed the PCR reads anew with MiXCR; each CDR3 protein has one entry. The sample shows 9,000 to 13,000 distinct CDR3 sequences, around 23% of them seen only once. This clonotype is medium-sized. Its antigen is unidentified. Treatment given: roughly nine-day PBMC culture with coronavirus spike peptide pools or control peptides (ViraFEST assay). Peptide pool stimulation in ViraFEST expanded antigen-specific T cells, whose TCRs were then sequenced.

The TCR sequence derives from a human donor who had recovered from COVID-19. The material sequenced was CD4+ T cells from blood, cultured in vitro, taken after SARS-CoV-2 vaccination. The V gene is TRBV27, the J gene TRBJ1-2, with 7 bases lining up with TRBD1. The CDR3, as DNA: TGTGCCAGCAGTCCCCCCGGGACAGCCAAGGGTGGCTACACCTTC. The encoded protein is CASSPPGTAKGGYTF.